These 8 T cell receptor beta chains originate from one sample sequenced in a study of T cells in Graves' hyperthyroidism and ophthalmopathy. Amplified regions were TCR beta CDR3 sequences from RNA transcripts. RT-PCR in the first round (using the HTBI primer set) targeted the TCR CDR3. Via MiXCR, TCRdb re-called the multiplex PCR reads, giving one row per CDR3 protein. The sample has a few hundred thousand distinct CDR3 sequences, roughly 14% seen once; the top ten hold around an eighth. Sequenced: blood. The receptors derive from a woman in her late teens or twenties with Graves' hyperthyroidism.

The chain couples TRBV5-1 to TRBJ2-7, with D possibly being TRBD1 or TRBD2 (6 bases each). Trimming cost V 1 base and J 2 bases, with 13 bases left between them. The CDR3 consists of 15 residues. Germline CDR1 SGHRS, CDR2 YFSETQ. CDR3 sequence reads: CASSLNGGPTYEQYF. For the CDR3, the DNA is TGCGCCAGCAGCTTGAACGGGGGCCCTACCTACGAGCAGTACTTC.

At least ten counts were recorded for this clonotype. The chain recombines TRBV20-1 with TRBJ1-1; 7 bases fit TRBD1. Germline assignment: CDR1 DFQATT and CDR2 SNEGSKA (reference sequence). The length of the CDR3 is 13 residues. The J segment lost 5 bases and the V segment lost 6 bases, leaving 9 bases of the junction unmatched. The CDR3 region has the DNA TGCAGTGCACCCCGGGACAGTCAGACTGAAGCTTTCTTT. Translation gives CSAPRDSQTEAFF.

J is TRBJ1-4 and V is TRBV28, with D tentatively TRBD1 (5 bases). The V gene lost 2 bases and the J gene lost 3 bases, with 7 bases spanning the gap. This CDR3 is built from 14 residues. Germline-derived CDR1 and CDR2 are MDHEN and SYDVKM. In nucleotides, the CDR3 is TGTGCCAGCAGTTTAATAGGGGCTAATGAAAAACTGTTTTTT. Translating gives CASSLIGANEKLFF.

This clonotype has only a few counts. J is TRBJ2-4 and V is TRBV4-2; the match to TRBD2 covers 10 bases. Germline V gives CDR1 LGHNA, CDR2 YNFKEQ. The CDR3 is made up of 20 amino acids. The ends lost 0 bases at V and 0 bases at J; junction bases unmatched: 11. CDR3 loop: CASSQDRGLAGELAKNIQYF. The CDR3 region has the DNA TGTGCCAGCAGCCAAGATCGGGGCCTAGCGGGGGAATTAGCCAAAAACATTCAGTACTTC.

This clonotype was observed many times. V gene TRBV11-2 combines with J gene TRBJ2-2, with 7 nucleotides matching TRBD2. V gave up 5 bases and J gave up 2 bases; unmatched junction bases: 2. CDR3 length equals 14 residues. From germline, CDR1 is SGHAT and CDR2 FQNNGV. The CDR3 here is CASSQTSNTGELFF. The DNA for the CDR3 is TGTGCCAGCAGCCAGACTAGCAACACCGGGGAGCTGTTTTTT.

The sample holds a few counts of this clonotype. The chain combines TRBV6-1 with TRBJ1-6; D might be TRBD1 (6 bases). The CDR3 covers 16 residues. Germline V CDR1 and CDR2: MNHNS, SASEGT. The V gene lost 6 bases and the J gene lost 2 bases, with 14 bases spanning the gap. CDR3 nucleotides: TGTGCCAGCAGACCCGACCGGGGGCCCTATAATTCACCCCTCCACTTT. Translated: CASRPDRGPYNSPLHF.

The chain couples TRBV27 to TRBJ1-6; 8 nucleotides line up with TRBD1. CDR1 and CDR2 (germline): MNHEY, SMNVEV (reference sequence). After removal of 2 bases from V and 0 bases from J, the junction contained 12 bases not matched to a gene. The CDR3 covers 20 residues. The CDR3 DNA reads TGTGCCAGCAGTTTAATAGGTCGGCAGGGGGCAAGCTCCTATAATTCACCCCTCCACTTT. It codes for CASSLIGRQGASSYNSPLHF.

This chain uses TRBV14 with TRBJ2-3; D ambiguous. Germline V CDR1 and CDR2: SGHDN, FVKESK. The CDR3 has 12 residues. Trimming took off 3 bases at V and 7 bases at J, with 8 bases between the two ends. The CDR3 region has the DNA TGTGCCAGCAGCCAGACCGAATATACGCAGTATTTT. As protein: CASSQTEYTQYF.